This T cell receptor beta chain was profiled in a study of cytomegalovirus exposure and HLA in healthy donors. Details on this clone: Its antigen is currently unknown.

The CDR3 contains 14 residues. Germline V lookup: CDR1 SNHLY, CDR2 FYNNEI. Between the trimmed V and J ends, which lost 2 bases and 6 bases, there was a span of 11 bases. PCR used 60 Vbeta primers and 13 Jbeta primers. Authors' methods: In a later analysis, approximately 80 million unique TCR beta chains included roughly 11 million shared by two or more donors. Produced via immunoSEQ multiplex PCR; TCRdb's table is partial and in-frame only. V, J and clone size were drawn from that table, and D and trimming were deduced from the DNA. The data contain roughly 170,000 clones, roughly 88% of them singletons. General study results and limits: TCR beta sequences reportedly predicted most subjects' HLA-A and HLA-B alleles accurately. In a later analysis, across HLA loci, associated TCR counts were highest for DRB1, lowest for HLA-C. A later analysis reportedly identified an Asian-associated ancestry cluster as carrying fewer N-insertions than the approximately 670-donor mean.

The sample comprised PBMCs. This TCR derives from a girl aged 2-10 years in good health and CMV-seropositive. V is TRBV2 and J is TRBJ1-5; D ambiguous. The CDR3 sequence is CASSELRGGQPQHF. The CDR3 coding sequence is TGTGCCAGCAGTGAATTGCGAGGAGGTCAGCCCCAGCATTTT.